The 2 T cell receptor beta chains below all came from one sample that was sequenced in a study of technical replicates of blood from a handful of donors. The table came from immunoSEQ multiplex PCR; TCRdb's copy has only in-frame clones and leaves some out. The table records 50,000 to 70,000 clones, 93% of them present only once. The sample taken for sequencing was PBMCs. These receptors originate from a human donor in good health. Some clones in this sample may be carry-over from other donors' samples.

The chain is built from TRBV7-3 and TRBJ2-1, with TRBD1 identical over 10 bases. CDR3 length: 16 amino acids. V was pared by 3 bases and J by 10 bases, with 12 bases of the junction left unmatched. Germline V gives CDR1 SGHTA, CDR2 FQGTGA. Here the CDR3 reads CASSLTGGLGGGEQFF. In DNA form, the CDR3 reads TGTGCCAGCAGCTTGACAGGGGGCCTTGGGGGAGGCGAGCAGTTCTTC.

The CDR3 protein is CASSLGSGTSLGGYTF. The DNA of the CDR3 is TGTGCCAGCAGCTTAGGATCTGGGACATCCCTCGGCGGCTACACCTTC. The chain links TRBV7-9 to TRBJ1-2, with D perhaps matching TRBD1 (6 bases). The germline CDR1 and CDR2 sequences are SEHNR and FQNEAQ (reference sequence). This CDR3 contains 16 residues. V lost 1 base to trimming and J lost 8 bases, with 20 bases between them.